The 5 T cell receptor beta chains given below trace back to one sample, sequenced in a study of CD8 T cells in ankylosing spondylitis. TCRdb re-called the 5' RACE reads through MiXCR, storing one row per CDR3 protein. The sample yields 90,000 to 120,000 distinct CDR3 sequences, nearly 25% seen once. The sample taken for sequencing was synovial fluid, either unsorted or a sorted T cell fraction (not recorded which). All receptors derive from a male donor with ankylosing spondylitis.

In its sample, this clonotype was seen many times. The chain links TRBV15 to TRBJ2-3; no firm D call. The CDR3 extends over 13 amino acids. The ends were cut back, 8 bases at V and 3 bases at J, with 12 bases in the middle. In germline, CDR1 is LNHNV, CDR2 YYDKDF (reference sequence). The CDR3 DNA reads as TGTGCCACCGGGAATGGCGTTACAGATACGCAGTATTTT. It is translated as CATGNGVTDTQYF.

The chain recombines TRBV9 with TRBJ2-7, with a possible D match to TRBD1 (6 bases). The V gene lost 7 bases and the J gene lost 2 bases, with 16 bases spanning the gap. Germline values: CDR1 SGDLS, CDR2 YYNGEE. This CDR3 is built from 14 residues. CDR3: CASSVIGTPYEQYF. The CDR3 coding sequence is TGTGCCAGCTCCGTAATAGGGACACCCTACGAGCAGTACTTC.

The chain combines TRBV30 with TRBJ1-5, with 10 nucleotides matching TRBD1. The J segment lost 5 bases and the V segment lost 2 bases, leaving 3 bases of the junction unmatched. This CDR3 spans 14 amino acids. CDR1 is GTSNPN and CDR2 is SVGIG in the germline V gene (reference sequence). CDR3 region: CAWSPGTGDQPQHF. The CDR3 region has the DNA TGTGCCTGGAGTCCTGGGACAGGGGATCAGCCCCAGCATTTT.

The sample holds a few counts of this clonotype. The chain joins TRBV29-1 to TRBJ2-5; the match to TRBD2 covers 11 bases. The CDR3 extends over 13 amino acids. V lost 4 bases to trimming and J lost 3 bases; unmatched junction nucleotides: 1. In germline, CDR1 is SQVTM, CDR2 ANQGSEA. This CDR3 reads CSVGLAGKETQYF. For the CDR3, the DNA is TGCAGCGTTGGACTAGCGGGAAAAGAGACCCAGTACTTC.

This CDR3 reads CASSPVGVRRNTGELFF. The CDR3 nucleotides read TGTGCCAGCAGCCCGGTAGGAGTGCGCCGGAACACCGGGGAGCTGTTTTTT. The V and J genes are TRBV11-2 and TRBJ2-2; D is ambiguous. V was pared by 5 bases and J by 1 base, with 17 bases between. CDR1 SGHAT and CDR2 FQNNGV come from the germline V gene. This CDR3 has 17 residues. The entire variable domain, with the rest obtained from reference TRBV11-2 and TRBJ2-2, is as follows: EAGVAQSPRYKIIEKRQSVAFWCNPISGHATLYWYQQILGQGPKLLIQFQNNGVVDDSQLPKDRFSAERLKGVDSTLKIQPAKLEDSAVYLCASSPVGVRRNTGELFFGEGSRLTVL.